In its sample, the clone carrying this TCR beta chain was seen a few times. TCRdb's table, derived via immunoSEQ multiplex PCR, lists solely in-frame clones and lacks some. The sample shows some 390,000 clones, around 87% of them seen only once. Seattle enrolled patients during active infection and tracked them longitudinally. The data stem from a study of blood T cell repertoires in COVID-19. The CDR3 covers 11 residues. From germline, CDR1 is SGHDT and CDR2 YYEEEE. The V and J ends lost 2 bases and 9 bases respectively, with 6 bases between them. The sample was peripheral blood. This rearrangement joins TRBV5-6 to TRBJ2-1; D unclear. This receptor was identified in a woman between 55 and 75 years old with COVID-19, enrolled during active disease. CDR3 in amino acids: CASSFSFEQFF. For the CDR3, the DNA is TGTGCCAGCAGCTTCTCGTTTGAGCAGTTCTTC.